The 15 T cell receptor beta chains in this list originate from one sample, sequenced in a study of blood T cell repertoires in COVID-19. Data came from immunoSEQ multiplex PCR; TCRdb stores just in-frame clones and leaves some out. The repertoire holds about 220,000 clones, approximately 85% seen once, with about 3% in the top ten. Input material: peripheral blood. Receptors originate from a man aged 45 to 65 who had recovered from COVID-19.

The V and J genes are TRBV11-3 and TRBJ2-3; no definite D call. The germline gives CDR1 SGHNT, CDR2 YENEEA. Trimming stripped 4 bases from V and 7 bases from J, with 12 bases between. This CDR3 region has 13 residues. The CDR3 DNA reads as TGTGCCAGCAGCTCCCAGACTGTTAATACGCAGTATTTT. This codes for CASSSQTVNTQYF.

This clone was counted once. The chain couples TRBV6-5 to TRBJ1-2; the match to TRBD1 covers 7 bases. The V gene's germline CDR1 is MNHEY and CDR2 SVGAGI. This CDR3 spans 13 amino acids. The ends lost 4 bases at V and 8 bases at J; junction bases unmatched: 7. CDR3 region: CASSLQGTGGYTF. The CDR3, as DNA: TGTGCCAGCAGTTTACAGGGGACGGGCGGCTACACCTTC.

The chain uses TRBV19 and TRBJ2-1; 15 nucleotides align to TRBD2. V shed 5 bases and J 7 bases; nucleotides not matched to a gene: 6. The CDR3 loop spans 16 amino acids. CDR1 is LNHDA, CDR2 SQIVND, per germline (reference sequence). CDR3 sequence: CASSVTGTSGRNEQFF. The CDR3 DNA reads as TGTGCCAGTAGTGTAACCGGGACTAGCGGGAGGAATGAGCAGTTCTTC.

This chain joins TRBV9 and TRBJ2-7; 7 positions agree with TRBD2. The CDR3 spans 16 residues. J gave up 2 bases and V 0 bases, and 8 bases lay outside the gene matches. In germline, CDR1 is SGDLS, CDR2 YYNGEE. The CDR3 spells CASSVVSGAGTYEQYF. The CDR3 region has the DNA TGTGCCAGCAGCGTAGTGAGCGGGGCGGGAACCTACGAGCAGTACTTC.

In this sample, this clone turned up a few times. CDR3 coding DNA: TGTGCCAGCAGCCTCGTTTTAGGCGTTAGGGGGAACAATGAGCAGTTCTTC. This translates into CASSLVLGVRGNNEQFF. This chain uses TRBV7-2 with TRBJ2-1, with D possibly TRBD1 on 6 matching bases. CDR3 length: 17 amino acids. V lost 5 bases, J lost 5 bases, and 22 bases lay in between. Germline V gene data show CDR1 as SGHTA and CDR2 as FQGNSA.

V is TRBV3-1 (or the pseudogene TRBV3-2) and J is TRBJ2-4; tentative D call: TRBD2 (5 bases). The CDR3 contains 15 residues. Between the trimmed V and J ends, which lost 5 bases and 1 base, there was a span of 12 bases. CDR1 is LGHDT and CDR2 is YNNKEL in the germline V gene (reference sequence). The CDR3 coding sequence is TGTGCCAGCAGCTCCGGGGAGAGGGCCAAAAACATTCAGTACTTC. It specifies CASSSGERAKNIQYF.

CDR3 nucleotide sequence: TGTGCCCTCATTAGGGCTAGCGGATCCTACAATGAGCAGTTCTTC. Translating gives CALIRASGSYNEQFF. J is TRBJ2-1 and V is TRBV28; TRBD2 aligns across 7 bases. The CDR3 contains 15 residues. V shed 11 bases, J shed 1 base, and the junction held 11 bases outside the gene matches. CDR1 is MDHEN, CDR2 SYDVKM, per germline.

The DNA for the CDR3 is TGTGCCAGTAGTATAGTGGAGGGGCCCGGGCAGCCCCAGCATTTT. Protein product: CASSIVEGPGQPQHF. The chain uses TRBV19 and TRBJ1-5, with D perhaps TRBD1 (5 bases). Trimming left V 1 base short and J 7 bases short, with 14 bases between. CDR3 size: 15 residues. The germline gives CDR1 LNHDA, CDR2 SQIVND (reference sequence).

Only one count was recorded for this clone. The chain employs TRBV29-1 and TRBJ2-3, with D possibly matching TRBD2 (6 bases). With 2 bases removed from V and 2 bases from J, the gap between germline ends came to 23 bases. This CDR3 is 18 amino acids long. CDR1 and CDR2 (germline): SQVTM, ANQGSEA. The CDR3, as DNA: TGCAGCGTTGAAAAGACCCGCTCGGGACTCGGGTACACAGATACGCAGTATTTT. Amino acid sequence: CSVEKTRSGLGYTDTQYF.

This chain uses TRBV5-1 with TRBJ2-3; weak D call: TRBD2 (5 bases). This CDR3 spans 17 amino acids. Germline values: CDR1 SGHRS, CDR2 YFSETQ. V was trimmed by 4 bases and J by 4 bases, leaving 22 bases between them. CDR3: CASSPPLGLGMADTQYF. As DNA, the CDR3 is TGCGCCAGCAGCCCCCCTTTAGGACTCGGAATGGCAGATACGCAGTATTTT. Looking up the rest from reference TRBV5-1 and TRBJ2-3 gives the full variable domain: KAGVTQTPRYLIKTRGQQVTLSCSPISGHRSVSWYQQTPGQGLQFLFEYFSETQRNKGNFPGRFSGRQFSNSRSEMNVSTLELGDSALYLCASSPPLGLGMADTQYFGPGTRLTVL.

This sequence joins TRBV5-1 and TRBJ1-1; D might be TRBD1 (6 bases). V lost 2 bases and J lost 1, with 6 bases in between. The CDR3 consists of 13 residues. Germline V gene lookup returns CDR1 SGHRS and CDR2 YFSETQ. This CDR3 reads CASSFRGNTEAFF. CDR3 in DNA: TGCGCCAGCAGCTTCAGGGGGAACACTGAAGCTTTCTTT.

This sequence joins TRBV11-2 and TRBJ2-3; 16 nucleotides align to TRBD2. V lost 1 base to trimming and J lost 0 bases; unmatched junction nucleotides: 4. This CDR3 spans 19 amino acids. Germline-derived CDR1 and CDR2 are SGHAT and FQNNGV. CDR3 residues: CASSLGGLAGGPSTDTQYF. CDR3 coding DNA: TGTGCCAGCAGCTTAGGGGGACTAGCGGGAGGGCCAAGCACAGATACGCAGTATTTT.

The chain combines TRBV5-1 with TRBJ1-2, with TRBD1 matching over 9 bases. Unmatched junction bases numbered 10, after V lost 4 bases and J lost 0 bases. Looked up from germline, CDR1 is SGHRS and CDR2 is YFSETQ. The CDR3 extends over 17 amino acids. For the CDR3, the DNA is TGCGCCAGCAGCCTTGGGACAGGGTTGTTAGCTAACTATGGCTACACCTTC. Amino acid sequence: CASSLGTGLLANYGYTF.

The chain employs TRBV3-1 (or the pseudogene TRBV3-2) and TRBJ1-1; unclear D gene. The ends were cut back, 1 base at V and 6 bases at J, with 18 bases in the middle. The germline CDR1 and CDR2 sequences are LGHDT and YNNKEL (reference sequence). The CDR3 runs to 16 residues. CDR3 DNA: TGTGCCAGCAGCCAAGCTAGGCCACACTTGGCACCTGAAGCTTTCTTT. Protein: CASSQARPHLAPEAFF.

This chain joins TRBV28 and TRBJ2-7; maybe TRBD1 (6 bases). Trimming pared 5 bases from V and 1 base from J, leaving 15 bases between. CDR3 length equals 15 residues. The germline V gene encodes CDR1 MDHEN and CDR2 SYDVKM. The CDR3 loop reads CASSPPDSLSYEQYF. The CDR3 nucleotides are TGTGCCAGCAGTCCTCCGGACAGCCTATCCTACGAGCAGTACTTC.